The present T cell receptor (beta chain) was sequenced within a study of control samples from healthy donors and cancer patients. V was cut by 7 bases and J by 5 bases, with 8 bases left in between. This CDR3 is built from 11 residues. Germline V gene data show CDR1 as MDHEN and CDR2 as SYDVKM. Data came from immunoSEQ multiplex PCR; TCRdb stores just in-frame clones and leaves some out. Here the sample spans 50,000 to 70,000 clones, roughly 86% being singletons. The rearrangement uses TRBV28 and TRBJ2-5; D is unclear. The receptor comes from a man between 45 and 60 years old in good health. The sequenced material came from blood. CDR3 region: CASTLAETQYF. The DNA for the CDR3 is TGTGCCAGCACCTTGGCGGAGACCCAGTACTTC.